The following is a T cell receptor beta chain sequence with its context. The record originates from a study of blood T cells in healthy people across ages. Study as a whole: Template switching captured about one barcoded beta molecule per two T cells.

Trimming left V 2 bases short and J 3 bases short, with 17 bases between. The CDR3 runs to 16 residues. The germline gives CDR1 SEHNR, CDR2 FQNEAQ (reference sequence). The authors ran a second PCR of roughly 6 to 12 cycles using a sample-barcoded 5' primer and a J-beta primer mix. Researchers report that each sample yielded at least 3 million CDR3-containing paired-end reads. One entry per CDR3 protein results from TCRdb running MiXCR on the 5' RACE reads. Of around 990,000 distinct CDR3 sequences in the sample, roughly two fifths were seen once. The study isolated at least 6.5 million PBMCs from each sample.

The chain employs TRBV7-9 and TRBJ2-7, with unresolved D. This sequence was found in a man aged 18 to 30 in good health. Sequencing was done on a sample of blood. DNA of the CDR3: TGTGCCAGCAGCTTAAAACGAAAAGGCAGAAACTACGAGCAGTACTTC. Translating gives CASSLKRKGRNYEQYF.